The source of this T cell receptor beta chain is a study of technical replicates of blood from a few donors. The trim removed 4 bases at V and 8 bases at J, leaving 10 bases unmatched. The CDR3 is 15 residues long. Germline V gene data show CDR1 as LGHNA and CDR2 as YNFKEQ. The method was immunoSEQ multiplex PCR; TCRdb's version includes in-frame clones alone and lacks a portion of them. This sample has under 85,000 clones, with 95% to 98% found just once. The source material was T cells isolated from PBMCs. The sequence derives from a human donor in good health. This chain connects TRBV4-2 to TRBJ1-5; 8 bases are a match to TRBD1. This chain's CDR3 is CASSPLGQALEPQHF. The DNA for the CDR3 is TGTGCCAGCAGCCCCTTGGGACAGGCTTTGGAGCCCCAGCATTTT.